This TCR beta chain was documented in a study of vaccination effects on CD4 cells after COVID-19. CDR1 is SQVTM and CDR2 is ANQGSEA in the germline V gene. CDR3 size: 14 residues. J was trimmed by 8 bases and V by 0 bases; bases with no gene match: 7. It was after roughly ten days of culture that CD4+ T cells were isolated. All participants had two doses of either the BNT162b2 or mRNA-1273 vaccine. Sequencing used immunoSEQ multiplex PCR; TCRdb keeps in-frame clones, though not all of them. This table has 66,000 or so clones, around 80% appearing once. About this clone itself: Its antigen is unidentified.

This chain links TRBV29-1 with TRBJ1-2, with 9 bases matching TRBD1. The source of this sequence is a human donor who received a COVID-19 vaccine. This sample comprised CD4+ T cells from PBMCs cultured without peptide, obtained after COVID-19 vaccination. The chain's CDR3 is CSVEEGQGWEGYTF. CDR3 coding DNA: TGCAGCGTTGAAGAGGGACAGGGATGGGAAGGCTACACCTTC.